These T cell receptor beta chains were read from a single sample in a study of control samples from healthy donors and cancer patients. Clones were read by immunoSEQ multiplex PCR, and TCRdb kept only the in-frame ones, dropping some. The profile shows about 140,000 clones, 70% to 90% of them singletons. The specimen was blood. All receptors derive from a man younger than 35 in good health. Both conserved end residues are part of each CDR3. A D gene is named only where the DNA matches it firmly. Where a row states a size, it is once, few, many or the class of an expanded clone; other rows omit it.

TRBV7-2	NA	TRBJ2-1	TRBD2	CASSLDAGAYNEQFF	TGTGCCAGCAGCTTAGATGCGGGAGCCTACAATGAGCAGTTCTTC
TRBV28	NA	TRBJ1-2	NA	CASMVNNYGYTF	TGTGCCAGCATGGTAAACAACTATGGCTACACCTTC
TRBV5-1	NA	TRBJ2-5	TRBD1	CASSLGTGGLETQYF	TGCGCCAGCAGCTTGGGGACAGGGGGCTTGGAGACCCAGTACTTC
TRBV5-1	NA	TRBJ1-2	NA	CASRRRGASGYTF	TGCGCCAGCCGGCGCAGGGGCGCGAGTGGCTACACCTTC
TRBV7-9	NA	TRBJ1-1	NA	CASSPLGLGAFF	TGTGCCAGCAGCCCCCTGGGGCTTGGGGCTTTCTTT
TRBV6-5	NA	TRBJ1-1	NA	CASRTSWGTEAFF	TGTGCCAGCAGAACTAGCTGGGGCACTGAAGCTTTCTTT
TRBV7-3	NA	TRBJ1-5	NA	CASRSSGEGWGVYSNQPQHF	TGTGCCAGCAGATCGAGCGGGGAGGGGTGGGGCGTTTATAGCAATCAGCCCCAGCATTTT
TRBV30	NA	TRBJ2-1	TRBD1	CAWSGQGNEQFF	TGTGCCTGGAGTGGACAGGGCAATGAGCAGTTCTTC
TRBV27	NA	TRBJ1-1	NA	CASNFKAVPGIGEAFF	TGTGCCAGCAACTTCAAAGCGGTTCCAGGAATCGGGGAAGCTTTCTTT
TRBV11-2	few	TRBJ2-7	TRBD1	CASSPTTGSYEQYF	TGTGCCAGCAGCCCCACGACAGGGTCCTACGAGCAGTACTTC
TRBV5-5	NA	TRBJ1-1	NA	CASSARGAAQRNTEAFF	TGTGCCAGCAGCGCCCGGGGGGCGGCACAGAGGAACACTGAAGCTTTCTTT